The T cell receptor beta chain under discussion was sequenced for a study of blood T cells in healthy people across ages. In regard to this clonotype: Antigen specificity is unknown. Sequence at one end of the junction differs from germline and may be a read error.

Per sample, at least 5 micrograms of total RNA were extracted. This CDR3 region has 16 residues. Germline CDR1 and CDR2: MNHEY and SVGEGT. Study observations and caveats: The recorded TCR beta diversity per million T cells decreased in a roughly linear manner with age. The study lacked donor CMV status, which possibly confounded expanded clonotype changes.

Alongside a J-beta primer mix, a sample-barcoded 5' primer served in a second PCR lasting about 7 to 12 cycles. Every cDNA molecule bore a tag from a template-switch adaptor containing 12 random nucleotides. TCRdb analysed the 5' RACE reads with MiXCR anew, one entry per CDR3 protein. Seen here are some 900,000 distinct CDR3 sequences, 48% observed once, and the top ten hold around 15%. The sample was blood. The chain is built from TRBV6-2 or TRBV6-3 and TRBJ2-3, with unresolved D. The sequence was obtained from a young man in good health. CDR3 amino acids: CASSHSRSTLTDTQYF. DNA for the CDR3: TGTGCCAGCAGTCACTCTCGTAGCACACTCACAGATACGCAGTATTTT.